Below are 19 T cell receptor beta chains sequenced from a single sample in a study of T cells expressing NK-cell markers. TCRdb reanalyzed the 5' RACE reads and collapses them to one entry per CDR3 protein, without DNA. The table counts roughly 160,000 distinct CDR3 sequences; around a sixth lies in the top ten. The source material was blood T cells: a sorted CD56 or NKG2C T cell subset, CD4+ or CD8+ T cells, or bulk PBMC T cells (not recorded which). These receptors were obtained from a woman aged 18 to 69 in good health.

The CDR3 reads CASNPDRPNTEAFF. The V and J genes are TRBV25-1 and TRBJ1-1; TCRdb's D call of TRBD1 is untestable without DNA. The germline V gene encodes CDR1 MGHDK and CDR2 SYGVNS. This CDR3 is 14 amino acids long.

The V and J genes are TRBV5-1 and TRBJ2-7; the TCRdb call, TRBD2, lacks DNA for checking. Germline-derived CDR1 and CDR2 are SGHRS and YFSETQ. CDR3 length equals 15 residues. This CDR3 reads CASSLVAGGGYEQYF.

This chain uses TRBV7-8 with TRBJ2-2; TCRdb's D call of TRBD2 is untestable without DNA. The CDR3 runs 16 residues. The germline CDR1 and CDR2 sequences are SGHVS and FQNEAQ. The CDR3 loop is CASSSLRGRNTGELFF.

The chain is built from TRBV7-9 and TRBJ1-2; checking the TCRdb D call of TRBD1 is not possible without DNA. Germline lookup yields CDR1 SEHNR and CDR2 FQNEAQ (reference sequence). The length of the CDR3 is 15 residues. CDR3 sequence: CASSFYSGNLLGYTF.

This sequence joins TRBV29-1 and TRBJ2-1; TCRdb names TRBD2, which stays unverified in the absence of DNA. This CDR3 is 16 amino acids long. CDR1 is SQVTM and CDR2 is ANQGSEA in the germline V gene. The CDR3 loop reads CSARRAGTRSYNEQFF.

V usage is TRBV15 and J usage is TRBJ2-1; TCRdb gives TRBD1 as the D gene, but with no DNA this cannot be confirmed. The length of the CDR3 is 14 residues. Germline loops: CDR1 LNHNV, CDR2 YYDKDF (reference sequence). The CDR3 reads CATSNRMGGNEQFF.

The chain combines TRBV6-1 with TRBJ1-2. The CDR3 is 14 residues long. Germline V lookup: CDR1 MNHNS, CDR2 SASEGT. The CDR3 loop reads CASSAMDTNYGYTF.

The chain couples TRBV6-2 or TRBV6-3 to TRBJ2-1; lacking DNA, the TRBD1 call made by TCRdb goes unchecked. The CDR3 covers 20 residues. CDR1 is MNHEY and CDR2 is SVGEGT in the germline V gene. CDR3 in amino acids: CASKGFGNPRDRSSYNEQFF.

V is TRBV7-8 and J is TRBJ1-1. The CDR3 is 17 residues long. In germline, CDR1 is SGHVS, CDR2 FQNEAQ. CDR3 in amino acids: CASSLVGTGRANTEAFF.

The rearrangement uses TRBV20-1 and TRBJ1-1; TCRdb lists TRBD1, though no DNA is available to test this call. The CDR3 has 12 amino acids. Per the germline V gene, CDR1 is DFQATT and CDR2 is SNEGSKA (reference sequence). CDR3 amino acids: CSANTGVGEAFF.

CDR3 loop: CASSLGDYYEQYF. This chain joins TRBV7-9 and TRBJ2-7. This CDR3 is built from 13 residues. Per germline, CDR1 SEHNR and CDR2 FQNEAQ (reference sequence).

This chain joins TRBV3-1 and TRBJ2-7; as DNA is missing, the TRBD1 call by TCRdb cannot be tested. Germline CDR1 reads LGHDT; CDR2 reads YNNKEL (reference sequence). This CDR3 has 14 residues. The CDR3 reads CASSRSTGGYEQYF.

V usage is TRBV24-1 and J usage is TRBJ2-1; TCRdb selects TRBD1, and the lack of DNA leaves this call unchecked. This CDR3 is 17 amino acids long. Germline loops: CDR1 KGHDR, CDR2 SFDVKD. CDR3 loop: CATSGQQGSSSYNEQFF.

The CDR3 loop is CASSQAFAGGISYEQYF. This sequence joins TRBV3-1 and TRBJ2-7; TCRdb gives TRBD2 as the D gene, but with no DNA this cannot be confirmed. This CDR3 comprises 17 residues. Germline assignment: CDR1 LGHDT and CDR2 YNNKEL (reference sequence).

The chain combines TRBV4-1 with TRBJ1-2; TCRdb returns TRBD1, unconfirmable since there is no DNA. The CDR3 loop spans 15 amino acids. In germline, CDR1 is MGHRA, CDR2 YSYEKL. The CDR3 loop reads CASSQLRQGVPGYTF.

This chain uses TRBV5-1 with TRBJ2-7; TCRdb lists TRBD2, though no DNA is available to test this call. The CDR3 is made up of 13 amino acids. Germline CDR1 is SGHRS and CDR2 is YFSETQ. CDR3 protein: CASSFGLVAGQYF.

V is TRBV5-1 and J is TRBJ2-2; TCRdb names TRBD1, which stays unverified in the absence of DNA. Per the germline V gene, CDR1 is SGHRS and CDR2 is YFSETQ. The CDR3 extends over 15 amino acids. The CDR3 region is CASSLQGANTGELFF. The full variable domain, its missing parts supplied by reference TRBV5-1 and TRBJ2-2, is KAGVTQTPRYLIKTRGQQVTLSCSPISGHRSVSWYQQTPGQGLQFLFEYFSETQRNKGNFPGRFSGRQFSNSRSEMNVSTLELGDSALYLCASSLQGANTGELFFGEGSRLTVL.

The rearrangement links TRBV18 to TRBJ2-1; TCRdb picks TRBD1, but there is no DNA to check that call. CDR3 length: 14 amino acids. Germline lookup yields CDR1 KGHSH and CDR2 LQKENI. The CDR3 reads CASSPRGGYDEQFF.

The V and J genes are TRBV5-1 and TRBJ1-1. CDR1 and CDR2 (germline): SGHRS, YFSETQ. The CDR3 covers 13 residues. CDR3 loop: CASSFGSGAEAFF. Full variable domain (outside the CDR3, taken from reference TRBV5-1 and TRBJ1-1): KAGVTQTPRYLIKTRGQQVTLSCSPISGHRSVSWYQQTPGQGLQFLFEYFSETQRNKGNFPGRFSGRQFSNSRSEMNVSTLELGDSALYLCASSFGSGAEAFFGQGTRLTVV.